This T cell receptor (beta chain) is from a study of blood T cell repertoires in COVID-19. V was pared by 5 bases and J by 1 base, with 14 bases between. This CDR3 has 15 residues. The V gene's germline CDR1 is MDHEN and CDR2 SYDVKM. Data came from immunoSEQ multiplex PCR; TCRdb stores just in-frame clones and leaves some out. The sample consists of about 130,000 clones, about 70% of them appearing once. The receptor was isolated from a man older than 75 with COVID-19, enrolled during active disease. Input material: peripheral blood. The chain has TRBV28 and TRBJ1-1, with D unresolved. CDR3 sequence reads: CASSPPVRGNTEAFF. Written as DNA, the CDR3 is TGTGCCAGCAGTCCCCCGGTCCGAGGGAACACTGAAGCTTTCTTT.